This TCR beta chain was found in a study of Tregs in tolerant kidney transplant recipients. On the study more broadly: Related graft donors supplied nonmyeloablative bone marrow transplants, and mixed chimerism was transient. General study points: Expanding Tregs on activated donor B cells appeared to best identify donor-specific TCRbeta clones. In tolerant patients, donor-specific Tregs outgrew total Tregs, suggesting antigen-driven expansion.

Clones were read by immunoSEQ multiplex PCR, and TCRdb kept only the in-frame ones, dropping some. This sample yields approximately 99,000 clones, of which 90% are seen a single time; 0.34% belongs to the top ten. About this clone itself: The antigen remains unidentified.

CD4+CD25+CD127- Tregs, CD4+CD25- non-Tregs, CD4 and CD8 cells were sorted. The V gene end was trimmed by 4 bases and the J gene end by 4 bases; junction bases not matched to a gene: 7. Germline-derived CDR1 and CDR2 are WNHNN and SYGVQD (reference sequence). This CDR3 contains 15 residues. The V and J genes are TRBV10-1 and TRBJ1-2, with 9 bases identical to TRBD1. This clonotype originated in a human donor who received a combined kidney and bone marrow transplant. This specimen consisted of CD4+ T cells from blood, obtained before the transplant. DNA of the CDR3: TGCGCCAGCAGTGCCGGGACAGGGTCCGTCTATGGCTACACCTTC. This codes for CASSAGTGSVYGYTF.